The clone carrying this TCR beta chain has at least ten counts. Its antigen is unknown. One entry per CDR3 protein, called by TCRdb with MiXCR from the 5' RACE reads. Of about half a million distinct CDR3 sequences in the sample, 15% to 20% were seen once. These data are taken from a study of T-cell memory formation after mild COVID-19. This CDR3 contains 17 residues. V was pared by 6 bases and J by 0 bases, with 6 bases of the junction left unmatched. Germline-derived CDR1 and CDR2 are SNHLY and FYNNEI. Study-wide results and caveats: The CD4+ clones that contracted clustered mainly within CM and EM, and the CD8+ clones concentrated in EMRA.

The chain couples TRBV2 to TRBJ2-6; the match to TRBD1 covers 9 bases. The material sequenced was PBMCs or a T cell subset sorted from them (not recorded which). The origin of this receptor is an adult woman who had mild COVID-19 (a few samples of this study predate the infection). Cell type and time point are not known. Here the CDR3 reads CASSRDRASSGANVLTF. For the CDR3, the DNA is TGTGCCAGCAGCCGGGACAGGGCCAGCTCTGGGGCCAACGTCCTGACTTTC.